The TCR beta chain under discussion was sequenced for a study of blood T cells in healthy people across ages. Study findings and constraints: Per million T cells, the diversity of TCR beta decreased roughly linearly as age advanced.

For the second PCR, which ran for about 7 to 12 cycles, a sample-barcoded 5' primer and a J-beta primer mix were used. The template-switch adaptor, which had 12 random nucleotides, put a tag on each cDNA molecule. TCRdb ran MiXCR on the 5' RACE reads and lists one entry per CDR3 protein. This sample has 850,000 to 1,000,000 distinct CDR3 sequences, with roughly 50% found just once. In germline, CDR1 is SGHRS, CDR2 YFSETQ. CDR3 length: 15 amino acids. V was shortened by 0 bases and J by 2 bases, with 8 bases between the two germline ends. Many counts were recorded for this clonotype. What it binds is not known. Every donor provided roughly 10 milliliters of peripheral blood.

The clonotype comes from a man aged 25-45 years in good health. The material sequenced was blood. The chain has TRBV5-1 and TRBJ1-4; D might be TRBD1 (6 bases). CDR3 coding DNA: TGCGCCAGCAGCTTGGCCGGGGGCACTAATGAAAAACTGTTTTTT. It is translated as CASSLAGGTNEKLFF. Combining the CDR3 with reference TRBV5-1 and TRBJ1-4 gives the whole variable domain KAGVTQTPRYLIKTRGQQVTLSCSPISGHRSVSWYQQTPGQGLQFLFEYFSETQRNKGNFPGRFSGRQFSNSRSEMNVSTLELGDSALYLCASSLAGGTNEKLFFGSGTQLSVL.